Listed below are T cell receptor beta chains from one sample, sequenced in a study of CD8+ T cells in alopecia areata. The repertoire was sequenced with immunoSEQ multiplex PCR; TCRdb's copy has only in-frame clones and lacks some. The sample comprises just over 150,000 clones, around half of which are singletons, and around 19% rests with the top ten. The sequences come from CD8+ T cells sorted from blood, collected at week 0. These receptors originate from a human donor with alopecia areata. Both conserved end residues are part of each CDR3. The D gene is left open where the match is weak. Size is omitted from some rows. Given values are once, few, many or a class for expanded clones.

.	TRBV7-2	TRBJ1-6	.	TGTGCCGGAAGGCCCGGCACTGGTTCACCCCTCCACTTT	CAGRPGTGSPLHF
TRBD2	TRBV4-3	TRBJ2-3	.	TGCGCCAGCAGCCAAGATGGGACTAGCCTTTACGCAGATACGCAGTATTTT	CASSQDGTSLYADTQYF
.	TRBV29-1	TRBJ2-7	.	TGCAGCGTTGTAGGTGGGTCAGGGGTCTACGAGCAGTACTTC	CSVVGGSGVYEQYF
TRBD1	TRBV5-8	TRBJ1-4	.	TGTGCCAGCAGCTTGTCCGGACAGGGTGGAAAACTGTTTTTT	CASSLSGQGGKLFF
.	TRBV2	TRBJ1-1	few	TGTGCCAGCAGTGAAGCATGGAAGGAGACTGAAGCTTTCTTT	CASSEAWKETEAFF
.	TRBV29-1	TRBJ2-1	.	TGCAGCGTTGAATCGGGTGTCGGTAATGAGCAGTTCTTC	CSVESGVGNEQFF
.	TRBV12-5	TRBJ1-6	few	TGTGCTAGTGGTTTGGACCTGTGGGCCCTCCACTTT	CASGLDLWALHF
.	TRBV4-3	TRBJ2-5	.	TGCGCCAGCAGCCAACTGGGGTCCGAGACCCAGTACTTC	CASSQLGSETQYF
TRBD1	TRBV5-1	TRBJ1-4	.	TGCGCCAGCAGCCGGGAACAGGGGGCTTCAGGAAAACTGTTTTTT	CASSREQGASGKLFF
TRBD2	TRBV9	TRBJ2-3	.	TGTGCCAGCAGCTCTACGGGGGGGCAACGCACAGATACGCAGTATTTT	CASSSTGGQRTDTQYF
.	TRBV6-1	TRBJ1-1	.	TGTGCCAGCAGCGAGAACACTGAAGCTTTCTTT	CASSENTEAFF
.	TRBV25-1	TRBJ2-3	.	TGTGCCAGCAGTCCAGGGGAGAATACGCAGTATTTT	CASSPGENTQYF
TRBD1	TRBV30	TRBJ2-4	few	TGTGCCTGGAGTTCCGGGACAGGTGGGGACATTCAGTACTTC	CAWSSGTGGDIQYF
TRBD1	TRBV29-1	TRBJ1-4	.	TGCAGCGTTGATAGGGACAGGGTACTGTTTTTT	CSVDRDRVLFF
TRBD1	TRBV27	TRBJ2-7	.	TGTGCCAGCATGGGAGACTCAGGGGGCGACGAGCAGTACTTC	CASMGDSGGDEQYF
TRBD2	TRBV7-6	TRBJ2-3	few	TGTGCCAGCAGCCCGGGGACTAGCGGACACACAGATACGCAGTATTTT	CASSPGTSGHTDTQYF
TRBD2	TRBV4-3	TRBJ2-6	once	TGCGCCAGCAGCCAAGATCGCGGACTAGTAGGCTCTGGGGCCAACGTCCTGACTTTC	CASSQDRGLVGSGANVLTF
.	TRBV6-5	TRBJ1-1	.	TGTGCCAGCAGTTACTCACAGATCACTGAAGCTTTCTTT	CASSYSQITEAFF
.	TRBV7-3	TRBJ2-3	.	TGTGCCAGCAGCTTAACGGGGGTTCTGGGTACAGATACGCAGTATTTT	CASSLTGVLGTDTQYF
TRBD1	TRBV29-1	TRBJ2-1	.	TGCAGCGTTGTGAGTCGGGACAGGGGGTTTGAGCAGTTCTTC	CSVVSRDRGFEQFF
.	TRBV29-1	TRBJ2-3	.	TGCAGCGTTGAACGAGGGGGCACAGATACGCAGTATTTT	CSVERGGTDTQYF
TRBD1	TRBV2	TRBJ2-4	few	TGTGCCAGCAGTGGGGGACAGGGGGCGACCAAAAACATTCAGTACTTC	CASSGGQGATKNIQYF
.	TRBV6-6	TRBJ1-5	once	TGTGCCAGCAACGACGGTAGCAATCAGCCCCAGCATTTT	CASNDGSNQPQHF
TRBD1	TRBV19	TRBJ1-6	.	TGTGCCAGTAGCGGACAGGCCGGAGATTCACCCCTCCACTTT	CASSGQAGDSPLHF
.	TRBV11-3	TRBJ2-2	few	TGTGCCAGCAGCTTAGCTTTGGGAGCAGGGAACACCGGGGAGCTGTTTTTT	CASSLALGAGNTGELFF
TRBD1	TRBV4-3	TRBJ1-2	few	TGCGCCAGCAGCCCCGGGACAGGGGGCCATACCTATGGCTACACCTTC	CASSPGTGGHTYGYTF
.	TRBV15	TRBJ2-3	.	TGTGCCACCAGCAGAGAACCAGATACGCAGTATTTT	CATSREPDTQYF
.	TRBV4-3	TRBJ1-4	few	TGCGCCAGCAGCCCAGAAGGAGGGACGCACATAGCAACTAATGAAAAACTGTTTTTT	CASSPEGGTHIATNEKLFF
.	TRBV19	TRBJ2-1	few	TGTGCCAGTAGCCGGACTGCGTCCAATGAGCAGTTCTTC	CASSRTASNEQFF
.	TRBV29-1	TRBJ1-4	few	TGCAGCGTTGAAGAAGAGATGGACGGTGAAAAACTGTTTTTT	CSVEEEMDGEKLFF
TRBD2	TRBV9	TRBJ2-3	.	TGTGCCAGCAGCGTTGGACTAGCGGGGACAGATACGCAGTATTTT	CASSVGLAGTDTQYF
TRBD1	TRBV11-1	TRBJ2-2	.	TGTGCCAGCAGCCACCCCGGACAGGGAAGAGCCGGGGAGCTGTTTTTT	CASSHPGQGRAGELFF
.	TRBV29-1	TRBJ2-1	.	TGCAGCGTTGTAACTGGTGTGGGAGAGCAGTTCTTC	CSVVTGVGEQFF
TRBD1	TRBV7-9	TRBJ1-1	.	TGTGCCAGCAGCCTTAACAGGGGGAACACTGAAGCTTTCTTT	CASSLNRGNTEAFF
.	TRBV7-9	TRBJ1-5	.	TGTGCCAGCAGCTTAGCGGATCAGCCCCAGCATTTT	CASSLADQPQHF
TRBD1	TRBV29-1	TRBJ1-2	.	TGCAGCGTTGATACAGGGGTGGGCTACACCTTC	CSVDTGVGYTF
.	TRBV25-1	TRBJ2-1	.	TGTGCCAGCAGCGCCTATCTAGACAACCCCTACAATGAGCAGTTCTTC	CASSAYLDNPYNEQFF
.	TRBV9	TRBJ1-1	.	TGTGCCAGCAGCGTAGATGCCAGGAACACTGAAGCTTTCTTT	CASSVDARNTEAFF
TRBD2	TRBV6-5	TRBJ2-7	.	TGTGCCAGCAGTCCCGACTGGACTAGCTCCTACGAGCAGTACTTC	CASSPDWTSSYEQYF
TRBD1	TRBV5-1	TRBJ1-1	.	TGCGCCAGCAGCTTGGGACAGGGCGGCACTGAAGCTTTCTTT	CASSLGQGGTEAFF
.	TRBV13	TRBJ1-1	.	TGTGCCGGAGGACGGATGAACACTGAAGCTTTCTTT	CAGGRMNTEAFF
.	TRBV13	TRBJ1-4	.	TGTGCCAGCAGCTTAGGCGGGACGGATAATGAAAAACTGTTTTTT	CASSLGGTDNEKLFF
TRBD1	TRBV30	TRBJ2-7	.	TGTGCCTGGAGTGTAGGACAGGGCTTCTACGAGCAGTACTTC	CAWSVGQGFYEQYF
.	TRBV30	TRBJ2-7	.	TGTGCCTGGAGTCAAAGGGTACAGGGTGGGTACGAGCAGTACTTC	CAWSQRVQGGYEQYF
TRBD1	TRBV29-1	TRBJ1-2	few	TGCAGCGTTTATCAGGAGACAGGGTTTAACTATGGCTACACCTTC	CSVYQETGFNYGYTF
.	TRBV29-1	TRBJ1-2	.	TGCAGCGTTGAAGTGGCGGTCGACTATGGCTACACCTTC	CSVEVAVDYGYTF
TRBD2	TRBV13	TRBJ2-1	.	TGTGCCAGCAGCCCCCGGGGAGCGGGGTACAATGAGCAGTTCTTC	CASSPRGAGYNEQFF